This passage covers 27 T cell receptor beta chains from one sample sequenced in a study of blood T cell repertoires in COVID-19. The repertoire was sequenced with immunoSEQ multiplex PCR; TCRdb's copy has only in-frame clones and lacks some. The top ten clones hold around 1.5% of a sample with roughly 400,000 clones, about 88% of them seen once. Sample: PBMCs or T cells enriched from blood (not recorded which). These receptors were obtained from a woman between 18 and 29 years old who had been exposed to COVID-19.

The chain joins TRBV11-2 to TRBJ2-1, with TRBD1 identical over 8 bases. Per germline, CDR1 SGHAT and CDR2 FQNNGV. Trimming took 2 bases from V and 3 from J; bases not matched to a gene: 6. CDR3 length equals 16 residues. In nucleotides, the CDR3 is TGTGCCAGCAGCTTATTGCGACAGGGGCACTACAATGAGCAGTTCTTC. It translates to CASSLLRQGHYNEQFF.

V and J are TRBV3-1 (or the pseudogene TRBV3-2) and TRBJ1-6; D not resolved. V shed 2 bases and J shed 8 bases, with 4 bases lying between them. The CDR3 runs to 12 residues. CDR1 and CDR2 from the germline V gene are LGHDT and YNNKEL (reference sequence). The CDR3 DNA reads as TGTGCCAGCAGCCAACTCGATTCACCCCTCCACTTT. This gives the protein CASSQLDSPLHF.

The table lists this clone with a count of one. V usage is TRBV6-5 and J usage is TRBJ1-2; TRBD1 aligns across 7 bases. V was clipped by 4 bases and J by 8 bases; unmatched bases: 7. The CDR3 totals 13 residues. The germline gives CDR1 MNHEY, CDR2 SVGAGI. The CDR3: CASSLDRAEGYTF. In nucleotides, the CDR3 is TGTGCCAGCAGTTTAGACAGGGCGGAAGGCTACACCTTC.

The V gene is TRBV7-9, the J gene TRBJ1-1; 8 bases line up with TRBD1. Trimming at V came to 4 bases and at J to 5 bases, leaving 6 bases not matched to a gene. Germline CDR1 reads SEHNR; CDR2 reads FQNEAQ (reference sequence). The CDR3 is made up of 14 amino acids. CDR3 sequence (DNA): TGTGCCAGCAGCTATGGTACAGGGGGGACTGAAGCTTTCTTT. Its translation: CASSYGTGGTEAFF.

This chain joins TRBV9 and TRBJ1-1; D is uncertain. The V gene's germline CDR1 is SGDLS and CDR2 YYNGEE. The ends were cut back, 2 bases at V and 0 bases at J, with 8 bases in the middle. The CDR3 extends over 14 amino acids. The CDR3 DNA follows: TGTGCCAGCAGCGTTTGGGAGATGAACACTGAAGCTTTCTTT. This encodes CASSVWEMNTEAFF.

The chain combines TRBV6-5 with TRBJ1-5; tentatively, D is TRBD1 (5 bases). The CDR3 is 15 residues long. Germline V gives CDR1 MNHEY, CDR2 SVGAGI. V was pared by 5 bases and J by 2 bases, with 13 bases between. The CDR3 sequence is CASSKTPGGNQPQHF. CDR3 DNA sequence: TGTGCCAGCAGTAAAACTCCGGGGGGCAATCAGCCCCAGCATTTT.

The chain is built from TRBV14 and TRBJ2-1, with D possibly being TRBD2 (5 bases). The germline V gene encodes CDR1 SGHDN and CDR2 FVKESK. Trimming removed 4 bases from V and 7 bases from J, with 17 bases in between. The CDR3 is made up of 15 amino acids. CDR3 nucleotides: TGTGCCAGCAGCCTCACGGGATTACCCAATAATGAGCAGTTCTTC. Protein sequence: CASSLTGLPNNEQFF.

The chain combines TRBV6-1 with TRBJ1-2; TRBD1 aligns across 7 bases. Unmatched junction bases numbered 6, after V lost 1 base and J lost 4 bases. The CDR3 is 15 residues long. Germline assignment: CDR1 MNHNS and CDR2 SASEGT. The CDR3 coding sequence is TGTGCCAGCAGTGAAGTTTGGGGACAGCTCTATGGCTACACCTTC. Its translation is CASSEVWGQLYGYTF.

J is TRBJ1-4 and V is TRBV28, with 9 bases lining up with TRBD1. V trimming: 8 bases; J trimming: 8 bases; junction bases outside the gene matches: 9. In germline, CDR1 is MDHEN, CDR2 SYDVKM. This CDR3 is 14 amino acids long. The CDR3 DNA is TGTGCCAGCGGTACTACAGGGGGCAACGAAAAACTGTTTTTT. This encodes CASGTTGGNEKLFF.

The rearrangement links TRBV19 to TRBJ2-3; 9 positions match TRBD2. The CDR3 has 15 amino acids. Germline assignment: CDR1 LNHDA and CDR2 SQIVND (reference sequence). Trimming took 9 bases from V and 2 from J; bases not matched to a gene: 9. The CDR3: CASISGSGPTDTQYF. DNA of the CDR3: TGTGCCAGCATTAGCGGGAGCGGACCCACAGATACGCAGTATTTT. Full variable domain (outside the CDR3, taken from reference TRBV19 and TRBJ2-3): DGGITQSPKYLFRKEGQNVTLSCEQNLNHDAMYWYRQDPGQGLRLIYYSQIVNDFQKGDIAEGYSVSREKKESFPLTVTSAQKNPTAFYLCASISGSGPTDTQYFGPGTRLTVL.

The V and J genes are TRBV19 and TRBJ1-1; possibly TRBD1 for D (5 bases). The CDR3 length is 13 residues. CDR1 and CDR2 (germline): LNHDA, SQIVND (reference sequence). The ends were cut back, 4 bases at V and 5 bases at J, with 11 bases in the middle. The CDR3 is CASSTPPGTEAFF. The CDR3 nucleotides are TGTGCCAGTAGTACCCCACCAGGGACTGAAGCTTTCTTT.

J is TRBJ2-1 and V is TRBV25-1; 13 bases line up with TRBD2. This CDR3 spans 16 amino acids. Germline V gene data show CDR1 as MGHDK and CDR2 as SYGVNS. J gave up 8 bases and V 2 bases, and 6 bases lay outside the gene matches. CDR3 nucleotide sequence: TGTGCCAGCAGTGAACGACTAGCGGGAGGAGGCGATGAGCAGTTCTTC. Protein sequence: CASSERLAGGGDEQFF.

The chain joins TRBV7-9 to TRBJ2-5; D gene ambiguous. The CDR3 loop spans 14 amino acids. Germline V gene sequence: CDR1 SEHNR, CDR2 FQNEAQ (reference sequence). V lost 1 base to trimming and J lost 1 base, with 7 bases between them. The CDR3 loop is CASSLGRVQETQYF. CDR3 DNA sequence: TGTGCCAGCAGCTTAGGACGGGTCCAAGAGACCCAGTACTTC.

This clone was seen more than once but under ten times. V gene TRBV2 combines with J gene TRBJ1-1; D is unclear. This CDR3 contains 15 residues. Trimming took 6 bases from V and 8 from J, leaving 22 bases between them. Germline CDR1 SNHLY, CDR2 FYNNEI. CDR3 amino acids: CASRPIRSGSGEAFF. In DNA, the CDR3 is TGTGCCAGCAGACCCATACGCTCGGGGTCGGGGGAAGCTTTCTTT.

The V gene is TRBV12-3 or TRBV12-4, the J gene TRBJ2-1; TRBD2 matches at 10 bases. The CDR3 length is 13 residues. The V gene end was trimmed by 7 bases and the J gene end by 6 bases; junction bases not matched to a gene: 3. DNA for the CDR3: TGTGCCAGCAAAGCGGGGGGGCGCAATGAGCAGTTCTTC. Its translation: CASKAGGRNEQFF.

The CDR3, as DNA: TGTGCCAGCAGCCTAAATACAGGCGACTATGGCTACACCTTC. Encoded protein: CASSLNTGDYGYTF. The V gene is TRBV11-2, the J gene TRBJ1-2, with TRBD1 as a possible D gene (5 bases). Germline CDR1 is SGHAT and CDR2 is FQNNGV. This CDR3 is 14 amino acids long. V was trimmed by 5 bases and J by 3 bases, leaving 13 bases between them. Using reference TRBV11-2 and TRBJ1-2 for the parts outside the CDR3, the full variable domain is EAGVAQSPRYKIIEKRQSVAFWCNPISGHATLYWYQQILGQGPKLLIQFQNNGVVDDSQLPKDRFSAERLKGVDSTLKIQPAKLEDSAVYLCASSLNTGDYGYTFGSGTRLTVV.

The rearrangement joins TRBV18 to TRBJ1-2; D call uncertain. The CDR3 contains 15 residues. Trimming left V 4 bases short and J 3 bases short, with 15 bases between. The germline CDR1 and CDR2 sequences are KGHSH and LQKENI. CDR3 sequence: CASSLDPPGDYGYTF. DNA of the CDR3: TGTGCCAGCTCACTAGATCCCCCCGGGGACTATGGCTACACCTTC.

J is TRBJ2-1 and V is TRBV6-2 or TRBV6-3, with D perhaps matching TRBD2 (5 bases). Deletions cut 1 base from V and 6 bases from J, with 10 bases between. CDR1 MNHEY and CDR2 SVGEGT come from the germline V gene. The CDR3 has 14 amino acids. The CDR3: CASSYFIGSNEQFF. The CDR3 coding sequence is TGTGCCAGCAGTTACTTTATAGGGAGCAATGAGCAGTTCTTC.

For this clone: Other DNA sequences in this specimen translate into the identical CDR3. This chain uses TRBV7-9 with TRBJ2-3, with 9 bases matching TRBD1. CDR1 is SEHNR and CDR2 is FQNEAQ in the germline V gene (reference sequence). CDR3 length: 14 residues. J lost 4 bases, V lost 2 bases, and 1 base had no gene match. The CDR3 loop is CASSLTGGADTQYF. The CDR3 DNA is TGTGCCAGCAGCTTAACAGGGGGCGCAGATACGCAGTATTTT.

The rearrangement links TRBV11-2 to TRBJ1-2; possible D gene TRBD1, 5 bases. Trimming cost V 4 bases and J 4 bases, with 10 bases left between them. The CDR3 is 13 amino acids. From germline, CDR1 is SGHAT and CDR2 FQNNGV. CDR3 sequence reads: CASSYRDSYGYTF. The CDR3 coding sequence is TGTGCCAGCAGCTACCGGGACTCCTATGGCTACACCTTC.

In this sample, this clone turned up once. V gene TRBV19 combines with J gene TRBJ1-5, with a weak D call TRBD1 (5 bases). The CDR3 loop spans 13 amino acids. Trimming stripped 7 bases from V and 3 bases from J, with 10 bases between. Germline V gene lookup returns CDR1 LNHDA and CDR2 SQIVND (reference sequence). CDR3 nucleotide sequence: TGTGCCAGTACCGCGACAGCCAATCAGCCCCAGCATTTT. It translates to CASTATANQPQHF.

This clone appeared once. The same CDR3 is also encoded by other DNA sequences in this sample. The chain couples TRBV18 to TRBJ2-7, with 10 bases lining up with TRBD1. The CDR3 totals 16 residues. Germline CDR1 reads KGHSH; CDR2 reads LQKENI. Germline trimming cut 3 bases from V and 3 bases from J; bases unmatched to any gene: 8. Here the CDR3 reads CASSPPTGTGDYEQYF. CDR3 sequence (DNA): TGTGCCAGCTCACCTCCAACCGGGACAGGGGACTACGAGCAGTACTTC. Full variable domain (remainder filled in from reference TRBV18 and TRBJ2-7): NAGVMQNPRHLVRRRGQEARLRCSPMKGHSHVYWYRQLPEEGLKFMVYLQKENIIDESGMPKERFSAEFPKEGPSILRIQQVVRGDSAAYFCASSPPTGTGDYEQYFGPGTRLTVT.

The chain links TRBV4-2 to TRBJ2-2, with D unclear. The V end was cut by 0 bases, the J end by 4 bases, with 6 bases between. The CDR3 contains 14 residues. Germline V lookup: CDR1 LGHNA, CDR2 YNFKEQ. CDR3 loop: CASSQEGPTGELFF. The CDR3 DNA reads TGTGCCAGCAGCCAAGAGGGCCCCACCGGGGAGCTGTTTTTT.

This chain uses TRBV9 with TRBJ1-1; 7 nucleotides agree with TRBD1. CDR3 length equals 14 residues. Germline-derived CDR1 and CDR2 are SGDLS and YYNGEE. Trimming took 4 bases from V and 2 from J; bases not matched to a gene: 5. CDR3 sequence reads: CASSFGQVNTEAFF. The DNA of the CDR3 is TGTGCCAGCAGCTTTGGACAGGTTAACACTGAAGCTTTCTTT.

J is TRBJ1-1 and V is TRBV6-5, with D unclear. CDR1 and CDR2 (germline): MNHEY, SVGAGI. The CDR3 length is 14 residues. V was clipped by 5 bases and J by 1 base, with 11 bases between them. The DNA of the CDR3 is TGTGCCAGCAGTCACCATAGAGGGAACACTGAAGCTTTCTTT. It translates to CASSHHRGNTEAFF.

J is TRBJ1-2 and V is TRBV5-1, with TRBD1 matching over 9 bases. V shed 0 bases and J 4 bases; nucleotides not matched to a gene: 4. Germline lookup yields CDR1 SGHRS and CDR2 YFSETQ. The CDR3 contains 15 residues. The DNA of the CDR3 is TGCGCCAGCAGCTTGGCCGGGACAGGGAGCTATGGCTACACCTTC. This codes for CASSLAGTGSYGYTF.

The chain links TRBV6-5 to TRBJ1-5, with D perhaps TRBD1 (6 bases). The CDR3 is 13 residues long. V was cut by 6 bases and J by 5 bases, with 11 bases left in between. The V gene's germline CDR1 is MNHEY and CDR2 SVGAGI. CDR3 DNA sequence: TGTGCCAGCAGCATACAGGGCGATCAGCCCCAGCATTTT. Translation: CASSIQGDQPQHF.